These 16 T cell receptor beta chains were all obtained from the same sample, sequenced in a study of T cell responses to AZD1222 COVID-19 vaccine. Assay: immunoSEQ multiplex PCR; the TCRdb copy retains only in-frame clones and omits some. The data hold about 80,000 clones, with approximately 85% observed a single time. Source: peripheral blood, taken 28 days after the second AZD1222 dose. These receptors all stem from an adult who received the AZD1222 COVID-19 vaccine.

This rearrangement joins TRBV5-1 to TRBJ1-1, with D possibly matching TRBD1 (5 bases). Germline loops: CDR1 SGHRS, CDR2 YFSETQ. The CDR3 extends over 13 amino acids. The V end lost 3 bases, the J end lost 2 bases, and 8 bases lay between the germline ends. This chain's CDR3 is CASSWGDNTEAFF. The DNA for the CDR3 is TGCGCCAGCAGCTGGGGGGATAACACTGAAGCTTTCTTT.

This clone came up a few times. The gene calls are TRBV12-3 or TRBV12-4 and TRBJ2-1, with 7 bases that match TRBD1. The CDR3 has 13 amino acids. V shed 5 bases and J 6 bases; nucleotides not matched to a gene: 4. CDR3 sequence reads: CASSRDRSNEQFF. The CDR3 region has the DNA TGTGCCAGCAGTCGGGACAGATCCAATGAGCAGTTCTTC.

This clone has just a few counts. The chain has TRBV6-2 or TRBV6-3 and TRBJ2-1, with D possibly being TRBD1 (6 bases). The CDR3 spans 12 residues. Germline V gene lookup returns CDR1 MNHEY and CDR2 SVGEGT. The V end was cut by 6 bases, the J end by 7 bases, with 10 bases between. The CDR3 DNA reads TGTGCCAGCAGCGACAGGACGAATGAGCAGTTCTTC. This codes for CASSDRTNEQFF.

In this sample, this clone turned up a few times. The chain has TRBV10-2 and TRBJ1-5; no reliable D call. The V and J ends lost 5 bases and 0 bases respectively, with 8 bases between them. The CDR3 contains 14 residues. Germline CDR1 WSHSY, CDR2 SAAADI. CDR3 DNA: TGCGCCAGCAGTCGGAGCAATAGCAATCAGCCCCAGCATTTT. This gives the protein CASSRSNSNQPQHF.

The genes are TRBV5-8 and TRBJ2-5; D not resolved. V lost 5 bases and J lost 4, with 18 bases in between. The germline V gene encodes CDR1 SGHTS and CDR2 YDEGEE. The CDR3 contains 15 residues. CDR3 sequence: CASSSKTVRGETQYF. CDR3 coding DNA: TGTGCCAGCAGTTCCAAGACGGTCAGAGGAGAGACCCAGTACTTC.

V is TRBV9 and J is TRBJ1-2; D call uncertain. V was trimmed by 3 bases and J by 8 bases, leaving 14 bases between them. Germline values: CDR1 SGDLS, CDR2 YYNGEE. This CDR3 region has 13 residues. As DNA, the CDR3 is TGTGCCAGCAGCGCAGGTCTAAGTATCGGCTACACCTTC. Amino acids: CASSAGLSIGYTF. Together with reference TRBV9 and TRBJ1-2, the CDR3 gives the full variable domain: DSGVTQTPKHLITATGQRVTLRCSPRSGDLSVYWYQQSLDQGLQFLIQYYNGEERAKGNILERFSAQQFPDLHSELNLSSLELGDSALYFCASSAGLSIGYTFGSGTRLTVV.

This rearrangement joins TRBV4-3 to TRBJ2-3, with D possibly being TRBD2 (5 bases). Per germline, CDR1 LGHNA and CDR2 YSLEER. This CDR3 comprises 15 residues. V lost 1 base and J 4 bases, leaving 12 bases between the germline ends. CDR3 in amino acids: CASSQGPGSADTQYF. As DNA, the CDR3 is TGCGCCAGCAGCCAAGGTCCGGGATCGGCAGATACGCAGTATTTT.

The V and J genes are TRBV21-1 and TRBJ2-7; TRBD2 is the table's D call, not checked against the DNA. TRBV21-1 is assigned pseudogene status. The CDR3 has 14 residues. The CDR3 region is CASSKGDWAYEQYF. DNA for the CDR3: TGTGCCAGCAGCAAAGGGGACTGGGCCTACGAGCAGTACTTC.

The chain links TRBV18 to TRBJ1-5; 9 bases fit TRBD1. V lost 4 bases, J lost 6 bases, and 10 bases stayed unmatched. Germline assignment: CDR1 KGHSH and CDR2 LQKENI. The CDR3 consists of 16 residues. The chain's CDR3 is CASSQNPGQGGQPQHF. The CDR3 region has the DNA TGTGCCAGCTCACAAAACCCGGGACAGGGAGGTCAGCCCCAGCATTTT.

The chain is built from TRBV6-2 or TRBV6-3 and TRBJ2-5; 13 positions agree with TRBD2. The germline V gene has CDR1 MNHEY and CDR2 SVGEGT. There are 15 residues in the CDR3. V lost 6 bases to trimming and J lost 5 bases; unmatched junction nucleotides: 6. The CDR3 DNA reads as TGTGCCAGCAGCCAGGGACTAGCGGGATTCGAGACCCAGTACTTC. Protein sequence: CASSQGLAGFETQYF.

V gene TRBV27 combines with J gene TRBJ2-5; TRBD1 might be the D (5 bases). The V end lost 4 bases, the J end lost 2 bases, and 8 bases lay between the germline ends. The V gene's germline CDR1 is MNHEY and CDR2 SMNVEV (reference sequence). This CDR3 is built from 13 residues. CDR3 DNA: TGTGCCAGCAGTTGGGCAGGGCAAGAGACCCAGTACTTC. Protein: CASSWAGQETQYF.

This rearrangement joins TRBV3-1 (or the pseudogene TRBV3-2) to TRBJ1-2; 8 nucleotides line up with TRBD1. The germline gives CDR1 LGHDT, CDR2 YNNKEL (reference sequence). CDR3 length: 16 amino acids. V shed 5 bases and J 4 bases; nucleotides not matched to a gene: 12. CDR3: CASSFGQGHFPYGYTF. In DNA form, the CDR3 reads TGTGCCAGCAGCTTCGGACAGGGCCATTTCCCCTATGGCTACACCTTC.

The V call is TRBV5-1, the J call TRBJ2-1; D possibly matches TRBD1 or TRBD2 (5 bases each). The CDR3 spans 15 residues. V was trimmed by 4 bases and J by 4 bases, leaving 15 bases between them. Germline lookup yields CDR1 SGHRS and CDR2 YFSETQ. CDR3 sequence (DNA): TGCGCCAGCAGCCCCCAAGGGTGGGGGTACAATGAGCAGTTCTTC. It codes for CASSPQGWGYNEQFF.

The rearrangement links TRBV29-1 to TRBJ2-7, with 7 bases that match TRBD1. There are 12 residues in the CDR3. J was trimmed by 2 bases and V by 6 bases; bases with no gene match: 4. From germline, CDR1 is SQVTM and CDR2 ANQGSEA. CDR3 DNA: TGCAGCGTGGGACAGTCGCCCTACGAGCAGTACTTC. As protein: CSVGQSPYEQYF.

This clone was seen a handful of times. J is TRBJ1-4 and V is TRBV27, with D maybe TRBD1 (6 bases). V was shortened by 6 bases and J by 8 bases, with 16 bases between the two germline ends. This CDR3 is built from 14 residues. Germline V gene data show CDR1 as MNHEY and CDR2 as SMNVEV (reference sequence). This chain's CDR3 is CASRRGESLEKLFF. The CDR3 DNA sequence: TGTGCCAGCAGAAGGGGGGAATCGCTAGAAAAACTGTTTTTT.

The V and J genes are TRBV13 and TRBJ2-6; TRBD1 aligns across 9 bases. Germline CDR1 is PRHDT and CDR2 is FYEKMQ (reference sequence). The CDR3 totals 16 residues. Trimming cost V 2 bases and J 2 bases; bases outside gene matches: 1. The CDR3 protein is CASSLRTGAGANVLTF. CDR3 sequence (DNA): TGTGCCAGCAGCTTAAGGACAGGGGCTGGGGCCAACGTCCTGACTTTC.